The present T cell receptor (beta chain) was sequenced within a study of neurological immune-mediated disorders. Regarding the study as a whole: Association of the multiple sclerosis repertoire cluster with clinical or MRI features was not observed for any feature.

One entry per CDR3 protein results from TCRdb running MiXCR on the 5' RACE reads. The sample lists about 41,000 distinct CDR3 sequences; around 2.5% were seen once. This clonotype was picked up many times. Its specificity is unknown. The ends were cut back, 0 bases at V and 4 bases at J, with 7 bases in the middle. This CDR3 is 14 amino acids long. Germline values: CDR1 LGHNA, CDR2 YSLEER. The receptor was isolated from a man aged 25 to 45 with multiple sclerosis. The V call is TRBV4-3, the J call TRBJ1-3; D remains unclear. Sequences were obtained from PBMCs. This CDR3 reads CASSQDWSGNTIYF. The CDR3 DNA follows: TGCGCCAGCAGCCAAGATTGGAGCGGAAACACCATATATTTT.